This T cell receptor beta chain comes out of a study of early T cells in non-severe SARS-CoV-2 infection (dated by TCRdb to the early 2020s). For the wider study: Because TCR sequencing was done on bulk RNA from unsorted whole blood, the alpha and beta chains could not be paired. The full study reports these points: VDJdb matching was skewed toward anti-spike CD8 responses, so virus-specific expansions were likely underestimated and private and CD4 specificities were missed.

CDR1 and CDR2 are read off the germline V gene as SGHTS and YDEGEE. From cysteine to phenylalanine, the CDR3 is 17 amino acids long. Only the CDR3 part of the read is kept: 51 bases, read in frame from the first base. Germline trimming: 4 bases from V, 7 bases from J; junction bases outside gene matches: 14. The library was built by means of 5' RACE. Sequencing relied on a NextSeq 500. Unique molecular identifiers were attached to individual cDNA molecules in the TCR library protocol so that sequencing error and PCR bias could be corrected. Both TCR alpha and beta chains were sequenced, and tight co-correlation was observed between alpha and beta sequence abundances in each sample. The study's processing was this. Decombinator V4 was used to perform V gene, J gene and CDR3 annotation of TCR sequences. Expanded TCRs were defined as changing significantly between any two time points under a Poisson model with p below 0.0001. Abundances of TCRs were expressed as counts per million after normalisation to the total number of TCRs sequenced in each sample. MAIT TCRs were defined by TRAV1-2 paired with TRAJ12, TRAJ20 or TRAJ33, and iNKT TCRs by TRAV10 paired with TRAJ18. VDJdb, accessed 1 November 2021, was searched for CMV, EBV and SARS-CoV-2 annotated TCRs, excluding TCRs annotated for multiple antigens. Using fastp trimming at Q25 and MiXCR clonotype assembly, TCRdb reanalyzed the public sequencing data and kept in-frame beta chains. Each entry is one CDR3 protein sequence, shown with its most common DNA and genes. Here the V and J calls rest on TCRdb's processing, not on the authors' analysis. The sample includes around 77,000 distinct CDR3 sequences, with about 12% observed a single time. The top ten hold roughly a sixth of the sample.

This clonotype has only a few counts. Its antigen is still unknown. No clone much larger than this one lies a single base away; base qualities are absent. This was a case-control study nested in a cohort of healthcare workers in London, UK, who had nasopharyngeal swab PCR tests and blood samples taken every week. Healthcare workers were recruited between 23 and 31 March 2020, during the week of the UK lockdown, and were followed weekly for up to roughly 16 weeks. The TCR sequence derives from an adult who was a healthcare worker with PCR-confirmed SARS-CoV-2 infection or an uninfected control (not recorded which). The donor label of this sample is uncertain. The V and J genes are TRBV5-8 and TRBJ2-1, and 10 bases in between align with TRBD2. The sample was whole blood, taken at baseline. The bases are TGTGCCAGCAGCCGAGGCCGGCCTAGCGGGAGTTTAAATGAGCAGTTCTTC. Translated, this is CASSRGRPSGSLNEQFF.